This note documents a single TCR beta chain sequence. The CDR3 is made up of 15 amino acids. The V and J ends lost 0 bases and 0 bases respectively, with 8 bases between them. Germline lookup yields CDR1 PRHDT and CDR2 FYEKMQ (reference sequence). The primer mix had 60 Vbeta and 13 Jbeta primers. Here immunoSEQ multiplex PCR was the method, and the copy in TCRdb shows in-frame clones only, minus some. The sample holds 100,000 or so clones, 83% seen once. This entry comes from a study of cytomegalovirus exposure and HLA in healthy donors. The rearrangement joins TRBV13 to TRBJ1-1, with D hard to call. The sequenced sample consisted of PBMCs. This TCR was sampled from a man between 40 and 49 years old in good health and CMV-seronegative. The CDR3 DNA reads as TGTGCCAGCAGCTTAGGTGGCAGTATGAACACTGAAGCTTTCTTT. It yields the protein CASSLGGSMNTEAFF. Full variable domain (remainder filled in from reference TRBV13 and TRBJ1-1): AAGVIQSPRHLIKEKRETATLKCYPIPRHDTVYWYQQGPGQDPQFLISFYEKMQSDKGSIPDRFSAQQFSDYHSELNMSSLELGDSALYFCASSLGGSMNTEAFFGQGTRLTVV.